One sample yielded the 14 T cell receptor beta chains listed below, sequenced in a study of blood T cell repertoires in COVID-19. Here immunoSEQ multiplex PCR was the method, and the copy in TCRdb shows in-frame clones only, minus some. Of 75,000 to 80,000 clones in the sample, 70% to 90% were seen once. The specimen was peripheral blood. The receptors here all came from a man in his sixties with COVID-19, enrolled during active disease.

Turning to this clone: Germline is not matched at one junction end, which may reflect a read error. The V and J genes are TRBV11-3 and TRBJ2-2, with D perhaps matching TRBD1 (6 bases). The germline V gene has CDR1 SGHNT and CDR2 YENEEA. The CDR3 spans 15 residues. The CDR3 DNA sequence: TGTGCCAGCAGTCAACATCGACAGGACACCGCGGAGCTGTTTTTT. Residues: CASSQHRQDTAELFF.

V is TRBV7-2 and J is TRBJ1-1, with D perhaps TRBD1 (6 bases). Germline V lookup: CDR1 SGHTA, CDR2 FQGNSA. The CDR3 length is 14 residues. Trimming took off 1 base at V and 3 bases at J, with 9 bases between the two ends. CDR3 sequence: CASSLVQGYTEAFF. The CDR3 coding sequence is TGTGCCAGCAGCTTAGTACAGGGTTACACTGAAGCTTTCTTT.

CDR3 sequence: CASSLVAGLYNSPLHF. Written as DNA, the CDR3 is TGTGCCAGCAGCTTAGTCGCAGGGCTCTATAATTCACCCCTCCACTTT. The V call is TRBV7-3, the J call TRBJ1-6, with a possible D match to TRBD1 (5 bases). From germline, CDR1 is SGHTA and CDR2 FQGTGA. V lost 2 bases, J lost 3 bases, and 11 bases lay in between. The CDR3 is 16 amino acids. The variable domain in full, with the rest retrieved from reference TRBV7-3 and TRBJ1-6, is GAGVSQTPSNKVTEKGKYVELRCDPISGHTALYWYRQSLGQGPEFLIYFQGTGAADDSGLPNDRFFAVRPEGSVSTLKIQRTERGDSAVYLCASSLVAGLYNSPLHFGNGTRLTVT.

J is TRBJ2-7 and V is TRBV10-2; D not certain. CDR1 and CDR2 from the germline V gene are WSHSY and SAAADI. CDR3 length equals 14 residues. V was cut by 2 bases and J by 4 bases, with 12 bases left in between. The CDR3 sequence is CASSEQVSGYEQYF. The CDR3 nucleotides are TGCGCCAGCAGTGAGCAGGTGTCTGGATACGAGCAGTACTTC.

This sequence joins TRBV18 and TRBJ1-1, with TRBD1 as a possible D gene (6 bases). This CDR3 has 14 amino acids. Trimming stripped 4 bases from V and 3 bases from J, with 12 bases between. Germline V lookup: CDR1 KGHSH, CDR2 LQKENI. CDR3 in amino acids: CASSLVGGDTEAFF. The CDR3 bases are TGTGCCAGCTCACTCGTAGGGGGGGACACTGAAGCTTTCTTT.

In its sample, this clone was seen a few times. CDR3 sequence reads: CAWSLDRGSYNSPLHF. The CDR3 coding sequence is TGTGCCTGGAGTTTGGACAGGGGCTCCTATAATTCACCCCTCCACTTT. J is TRBJ1-6 and V is TRBV30; TRBD1 matches at 9 bases. Trimming at V came to 2 bases and at J to 0 bases, leaving 2 bases not matched to a gene. From germline, CDR1 is GTSNPN and CDR2 SVGIG (reference sequence). This CDR3 region has 16 residues.

The gene calls are TRBV18 and TRBJ2-1, with 10 bases aligning to TRBD2. Germline CDR1 is KGHSH and CDR2 is LQKENI. The CDR3 contains 15 residues. V lost 0 bases and J lost 9; bases outside the gene matches: 5. The CDR3 DNA reads as TGTGCCAGCTCACCACCCGTGGGGACTAGCGTTGAGCAGTTCTTC. Translation: CASSPPVGTSVEQFF.

This chain uses TRBV9 with TRBJ2-3; perhaps TRBD2 as D (5 bases). The CDR3 loop spans 17 amino acids. Germline V lookup: CDR1 SGDLS, CDR2 YYNGEE. With 3 bases removed from V and 5 bases from J, the gap between germline ends came to 22 bases. CDR3 protein: CASSAEPRLRKKDTQYF. The CDR3 DNA is TGTGCCAGCAGCGCAGAGCCACGACTACGAAAGAAAGATACGCAGTATTTT.

CDR3 coding DNA: TGCGCCAGCAGCTTGTCCCTACCTAAAGAGACCCAGTACTTC. This encodes CASSLSLPKETQYF. This sequence joins TRBV5-1 and TRBJ2-5; no reliable D call. Germline CDR1 SGHRS, CDR2 YFSETQ. Trimming stripped 1 base from V and 3 bases from J, with 10 bases between. The CDR3 extends over 14 amino acids.

The rearrangement links TRBV5-1 to TRBJ1-4; tentative D call: TRBD1 (5 bases). Trimming left V 1 base short and J 8 bases short, with 15 bases between. This CDR3 has 15 residues. Germline V gene sequence: CDR1 SGHRS, CDR2 YFSETQ. The CDR3 here is CASSLRSPGNEKLFF. The CDR3 DNA sequence: TGCGCCAGCAGCTTGAGAAGTCCAGGGAACGAAAAACTGTTTTTT. Looking up the rest from reference TRBV5-1 and TRBJ1-4 gives the full variable domain: KAGVTQTPRYLIKTRGQQVTLSCSPISGHRSVSWYQQTPGQGLQFLFEYFSETQRNKGNFPGRFSGRQFSNSRSEMNVSTLELGDSALYLCASSLRSPGNEKLFFGSGTQLSVL.

The chain couples TRBV19 to TRBJ1-2; the match to TRBD1 covers 7 bases. After removal of 0 bases from V and 2 bases from J, the junction contained 0 bases not matched to a gene. The CDR3 has 14 residues. Germline lookup yields CDR1 LNHDA and CDR2 SQIVND (reference sequence). DNA of the CDR3: TGTGCCAGTAGTATAGAAGGGGGCAACTATGGCTACACCTTC. This gives the protein CASSIEGGNYGYTF.

The chain joins TRBV6-1 to TRBJ2-7, with 16 bases fitting TRBD2. V lost 4 bases, J lost 1 base, and 4 bases stayed unmatched. From germline, CDR1 is MNHNS and CDR2 SASEGT. This CDR3 is 17 amino acids long. In DNA form, the CDR3 reads TGTGCCAGCAGTGCCGGGACTAGCGGGAGGGATTCCTACGAGCAGTACTTC. The encoded protein is CASSAGTSGRDSYEQYF.

This clone was detected only once. J is TRBJ1-1 and V is TRBV4-1, with TRBD1 identical over 7 bases. CDR1 is MGHRA and CDR2 is YSYEKL in the germline V gene. The CDR3 length is 15 residues. The V segment lost 5 bases and the J segment 3 bases; nucleotides outside the gene matches: 9. In DNA, the CDR3 is TGCGCCAGCAGCATACCGGGACAGAGGTACACTGAAGCTTTCTTT. Translating it yields CASSIPGQRYTEAFF.

This chain uses TRBV3-1 (or the pseudogene TRBV3-2) with TRBJ2-1; 8 nucleotides match TRBD2. CDR3 length equals 16 residues. From germline, CDR1 is LGHDT and CDR2 YNNKEL (reference sequence). V was clipped by 0 bases and J by 7 bases; unmatched bases: 8. The CDR3 reads CASSQDWTGGRNEQFF. The CDR3 DNA sequence: TGTGCCAGCAGCCAAGACTGGACGGGAGGGCGGAATGAGCAGTTCTTC.